This record concerns one TCR beta chain sequence. This clonotype turned up a few times. Its cognate antigen has yet to be identified. There are no base qualities to consult, and no much larger clone falls within one base. The data were taken from a study of regulatory T cells in long-lasting Graves disease (dated by TCRdb to about 2021). Looking at the study overall: To count as having persistent Graves' disease, a patient had to have received antithyroid drug treatment for over 5 years with TSH receptor autoantibodies remaining persistently positive. Peripheral blood TCR sequencing and RNA sequencing compared persistent Graves' disease patients with newly diagnosed Graves' disease patients. A total of around 33 samples underwent TCR sequencing, from about 13 patients with persistent Graves' disease and 20 or so patients with newly diagnosed Graves' disease. The study was registered as a clinical trial and conducted in China. In the clinical cohort, patients with persistent Graves' disease had used antithyroid drugs for an average of about 10.3 years.

The library was obtained by multiplex PCR. Instrument on record: Illumina HiSeq 4000. CDR3 regions were amplified by Arm-PCR with iRepertoire HTBI primers to construct TCR beta libraries. Before sequencing, the PCR products went through gel purification. The paper's data handling went like this. Gene usage analysis of CDR3 amino acid clonotypes relied on the approximately 62 TRBV and about 15 TRBJ segments identified across samples. Filtered high-quality paired reads were merged into contigs using COPE and FqMerger. BLAST was used to align contigs to IMGT TRBV, TRBD and TRBJ reference genes, and CDR3 was defined according to IMGT. Highly expanded clones were defined as clonotypes with a frequency above 0.1%. Repertoire diversity was measured by Shannon entropy, and V-J evenness by the Gini coefficient. A clonotype found in more than one individual was treated as public. The public sequencing data were trimmed at Q25 with fastp and processed into clonotypes with MiXCR by TCRdb, which kept only in-frame beta chains. Rows merge per CDR3 protein into single entries with the most common DNA and genes. The V and J calls shown here were made by TCRdb, not taken from the authors' results. The sample table holds about 660,000 distinct CDR3 sequences, of which 30% were seen once. The ten largest clones add up to about 40% of the sample.

The research as a whole found: The study examined only peripheral blood because the primary lesion, thyroid tissue, could not be accessed. Compared with newly diagnosed patients, persistent Graves' disease patients had lower TCR Shannon entropy and fewer highly expanded clones, which suggests clonal expansion. Sequencing and analysis were restricted to the TCR beta chain. Persistent disease showed preferential use of TRBV28, TRBJ1-2 and TRBJ2-5, whereas newly diagnosed disease favored TRBV20-1 and TRBJ2-1. As a limitation, the authors acknowledged that the small sample size may reduce accuracy. A larger number of public clonotypes was shared among persistent patients (under 3,000) than among newly diagnosed patients (over 850).

The CDR3, cysteine through phenylalanine, is 15 amino acids long. CDR3 DNA is the only sequence kept; it has 45 bases, read in frame from the first base. CDR1 is given as MNHNS and CDR2 as SASEGT, both from the germline V gene. V is pruned by 6 bases and J by 0 bases, leaving 8 bases of the junction without a gene match. The sample's time point label, in plain terms: persistent/refractory GD, antithyroid drugs over 5 years with positive TRAb. RNA was extracted from PBMCs in TRIzol for both TCR sequencing and RNA sequencing. The diagnosis of Graves' disease was made according to American Thyroid Association guidelines. Recruitment of patients was carried out at an endocrinology department in Xi'an, China. From each patient, around 9 milliliters of peripheral blood was collected into an EDTA anticoagulant tube. PBMCs were isolated by Ficoll Paque Plus density gradient separation without further T cell sorting. An Agilent 2100 Bioanalyzer and agarose gel were used to check RNA quality, and a NanoDrop 2000 was used to measure RNA concentration.

The source was peripheral blood mononuclear cells (PBMCs), collected when the disease was refractory, from a patient treated with antithyroid drugs. The chain is assembled from TRBV6-1 and TRBJ2-7; TRBD2 fits 7 bases in the junction. The source is a female donor with Graves disease. The CDR3 reads as follows: CASSRLAESSYEQYF. The nucleotide sequence is TGTGCCAGCAGCCGTCTAGCGGAAAGCTCCTACGAGCAGTACTTC.